What follows are 8 T cell receptor beta chains derived from one specimen sequenced in a study of T cells in pancreatic ductal adenocarcinoma. Sequencing used immunoSEQ multiplex PCR; TCRdb keeps in-frame clones, though not all of them. The repertoire holds over 100,000 clones, with nearly 95% as singletons. No neoadjuvant therapy was given to the selected pancreatic ductal adenocarcinoma patients before their surgery. The sample was PBMCs. The receptors shown here come from a human donor with pancreatic ductal adenocarcinoma.

The chain recombines TRBV7-2 with TRBJ2-1, with a weak D call TRBD2 (6 bases). The ends were cut back, 5 bases at V and 7 bases at J, with 15 bases in the middle. CDR1 SGHTA and CDR2 FQGNSA come from the germline V gene. The length of the CDR3 is 14 residues. Written as DNA, the CDR3 is TGTGCCAGCAGCCGAAATCCGGGGGTAAATGAGCAGTTCTTC. Translating gives CASSRNPGVNEQFF.

The V call is TRBV27, the J call TRBJ1-2; 8 bases map to TRBD1. The CDR3 extends over 17 amino acids. In germline, CDR1 is MNHEY, CDR2 SMNVEV (reference sequence). The V segment lost 5 bases and the J segment 2 bases; nucleotides outside the gene matches: 13. CDR3 sequence reads: CASSHLLFRDRNYGYTF. The CDR3 nucleotides read TGTGCCAGCAGTCATTTGTTGTTCCGGGACAGGAACTATGGCTACACCTTC.

The CDR3 nucleotides are TGTGCCAGCAGCTCCCGGACAGGGAGAGTAGAGACCCAGTACTTC. As protein: CASSSRTGRVETQYF. The chain joins TRBV7-2 to TRBJ2-5; 8 bases fit TRBD1. Germline lookup yields CDR1 SGHTA and CDR2 FQGNSA. CDR3 length: 15 amino acids. V trimming: 4 bases; J trimming: 4 bases; junction bases outside the gene matches: 8.

V gene TRBV7-9 combines with J gene TRBJ2-4, with a weak D call TRBD2 (6 bases). The CDR3 contains 13 residues. Germline CDR1 and CDR2: SEHNR and FQNEAQ (reference sequence). The V end was cut by 1 base, the J end by 11 bases, with 12 bases between. The CDR3 DNA reads TGTGCCAGCAGCTTAGGCGGGACCCCATTTCAGTACTTC. It specifies CASSLGGTPFQYF.

The chain couples TRBV9 to TRBJ2-1; 7 bases are shared with TRBD2. The CDR3 loop spans 13 amino acids. Germline CDR1 and CDR2: SGDLS and YYNGEE. Unmatched junction bases numbered 2, after V lost 4 bases and J lost 4 bases. The CDR3 sequence is CASSQAGYNEQFF. DNA for the CDR3: TGTGCCAGCAGCCAAGCGGGGTACAATGAGCAGTTCTTC.

The V gene is TRBV5-4, the J gene TRBJ2-3, with 7 nucleotides matching TRBD2. The CDR3 is 15 residues long. Germline assignment: CDR1 SGHNT and CDR2 YYREEE (reference sequence). The ends lost 4 bases at V and 3 bases at J; junction bases unmatched: 8. CDR3 DNA: TGTGCCAGCAGCCCCCGCGGGAGTAGAACAGATACGCAGTATTTT. It encodes CASSPRGSRTDTQYF.

The chain employs TRBV7-8 and TRBJ2-2; 11 nucleotides agree with TRBD2. From germline, CDR1 is SGHVS and CDR2 FQNEAQ. The CDR3 is 20 residues long. Trimming removed 1 base from V and 5 bases from J; junction bases left unmatched: 15. CDR3 sequence reads: CASSLGYRSGRAMGTGELFF. CDR3 DNA: TGTGCCAGCAGCTTAGGCTATCGTAGCGGGAGGGCCATGGGGACCGGGGAGCTGTTTTTT.

The rearrangement joins TRBV7-6 to TRBJ2-1; 11 positions agree with TRBD2. With V trimmed by 3 bases and J by 9 bases, 4 bases remained unmatched. Germline V lookup: CDR1 SGHVS, CDR2 FNYEAQ. This CDR3 has 14 residues. CDR3 residues: CASSLLAGGREQFF. The DNA of the CDR3 is TGTGCCAGCAGCTTGCTAGCGGGAGGCCGTGAGCAGTTCTTC.